This T cell receptor (beta chain) was sequenced for a study of cytomegalovirus exposure and HLA in healthy donors. 60 Vbeta and 13 Jbeta primers were used in PCR. Libraries were prepared by immunoSEQ multiplex PCR; TCRdb keeps only in-frame clonotypes and omits some of them. This sample carries around 100,000 clones, with 0.55% to 0.6% going to the ten biggest clones. Looked up from germline, CDR1 is SEHNR and CDR2 is FQNEAQ (reference sequence). The length of the CDR3 is 14 residues. J lost 4 bases, V lost 7 bases, and 8 bases had no gene match. Broader study findings: Listed as cytomegalovirus-associated were more than 150 TCR beta chains. Among the most significant clusters, several appeared linked to common viral pathogens in a later analysis. Researchers left out some V segments, among them TRBV6-2 and TRBV6-3, as indistinguishable.

Notes on this clone: The antigen is unknown.

The chain joins TRBV7-9 to TRBJ2-5; 8 nucleotides line up with TRBD2. The sequenced material came from PBMCs. This receptor was obtained from a man between 45 and 60 years old in good health and CMV-seronegative. This CDR3 is CASTGGSGGETQYF. In DNA, the CDR3 is TGTGCCAGCACGGGTGGGAGCGGGGGAGAGACCCAGTACTTC.